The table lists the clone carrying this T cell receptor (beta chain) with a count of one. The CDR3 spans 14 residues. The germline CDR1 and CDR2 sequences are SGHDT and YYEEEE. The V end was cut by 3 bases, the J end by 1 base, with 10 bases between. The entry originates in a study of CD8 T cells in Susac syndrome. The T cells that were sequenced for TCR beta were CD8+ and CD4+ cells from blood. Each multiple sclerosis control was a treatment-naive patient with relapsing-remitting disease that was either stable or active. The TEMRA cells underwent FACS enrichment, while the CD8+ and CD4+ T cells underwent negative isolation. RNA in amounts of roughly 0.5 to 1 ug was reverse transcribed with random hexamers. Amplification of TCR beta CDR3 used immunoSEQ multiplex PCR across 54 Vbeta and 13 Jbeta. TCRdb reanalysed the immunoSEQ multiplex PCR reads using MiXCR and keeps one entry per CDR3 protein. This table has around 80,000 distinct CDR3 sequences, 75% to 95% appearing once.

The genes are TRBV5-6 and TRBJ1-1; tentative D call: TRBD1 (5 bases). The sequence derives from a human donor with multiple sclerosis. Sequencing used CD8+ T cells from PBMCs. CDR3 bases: TGTGCCAGCAGCTGGACGGACAAGAACACTGAAGCTTTCTTT. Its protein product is CASSWTDKNTEAFF.